This T cell receptor (beta chain) was sequenced for a study of blood T cell repertoires in COVID-19. This clone showed up just a few times. Assay used: immunoSEQ multiplex PCR; TCRdb lists only in-frame clones, some missing. This table holds over 250,000 clones, 84% found once. Trimming took 4 bases from V and 3 from J, leaving 16 bases between them. Per germline, CDR1 LGHDT and CDR2 YNNKEL (reference sequence). The CDR3 consists of 16 residues. What was sequenced was PBMCs or T cells enriched from blood (not recorded which). The J gene is TRBJ2-1, the V gene TRBV3-1 (or the pseudogene TRBV3-2); a possible D gene is TRBD1 (6 bases). The source is a man aged 30-40 years with acute COVID-19. CDR3 in amino acids: CASSPRGNGGYNEQFF. The CDR3 nucleotides read TGTGCCAGCAGCCCGAGGGGGAATGGGGGCTACAATGAGCAGTTCTTC.